The clone carrying this T cell receptor beta chain was picked up many times. Trimming removed 3 bases at V and 1 base at J, with 9 bases between. The CDR3 sequence is 14 residues long. This sample was included in a study of T cells in Graves' hyperthyroidism and ophthalmopathy. Using RNA transcripts as the source, TCR beta CDR3 regions were amplified. The study used the HTBI primer set for a first-round RT-PCR of the TCR CDR3. One entry per CDR3 protein results from TCRdb running MiXCR on the multiplex PCR reads. This sample has 500,000 to 650,000 distinct CDR3 sequences, with 17% found just once. The sequence came from a woman aged 18-30 years with Graves' ophthalmopathy. The chain carries TRBV12-3 or TRBV12-4 and TRBJ1-2; D is uncertain. Material: blood. This CDR3 is CASSFNQVNYGYTF. The CDR3, as DNA: TGTGCCAGCAGTTTCAATCAGGTTAACTATGGCTACACCTTC.